This T cell receptor (beta chain) was sequenced in a study of shared clonotypes between healthy human individuals. Study in general: Two female and a few male donors aged 18 to 49 were enrolled.

Germline CDR1 reads MNHEY; CDR2 reads SVGAGI. This CDR3 is built from 14 residues. Trimming stripped 2 bases from V and 11 bases from J, with 15 bases between. Broader study findings: Shared clonotypes: approximately 4.5% naive CD4, roughly 3.8% naive CD8, 2.3% memory CD4, approximately 0.4% memory CD8.

Method: immunoSEQ multiplex PCR; TCRdb's copy keeps in-frame clones and lacks some. Of over a million clones in the sample, around 75% were seen once. Comments on this clone: Its antigen is as yet unknown.

V is TRBV6-5 and J is TRBJ1-4; TRBD1 might be the D (6 bases). Sequencing was performed on memory CD4+ T cells sorted from blood. Subset meaning: CD45RA-negative fraction. The TCR originated in a man between 18 and 29 years old in good health. The CDR3 coding sequence is TGTGCCAGCAGTTACAGGGGGGGTAGGGAGAAACTGTTTTTT. Protein product: CASSYRGGREKLFF.